These 32 T cell receptor beta chains share one sample of origin, sequenced in a study of T cells after yellow fever vaccination. Using its own MiXCR run on the 5' RACE reads, TCRdb lists one record per CDR3 protein. The sample includes roughly 74,000 distinct CDR3 sequences, around 6.5% of them seen just once. The source material was CD8+ T cells sorted from PBMCs, sampled 5 to 6 days after the first yellow fever vaccination. These TCRs come from a young man who received the YFV17D yellow fever vaccine.

This clonotype was found a few times. The chain carries TRBV10-2 and TRBJ2-7, with a tentative D call TRBD2 (6 bases). With 8 bases removed from V and 2 bases from J, the gap between germline ends came to 7 bases. CDR3 length: 11 amino acids. Germline values: CDR1 WSHSY, CDR2 SAAADI. CDR3: CASGGPYEQYF. For the CDR3, the DNA is TGCGCCAGCGGAGGGCCCTACGAGCAGTACTTC.

This chain connects TRBV19 to TRBJ2-7; D not resolved. The CDR3 loop spans 13 amino acids. V lost 8 bases to trimming and J lost 2 bases, with 13 bases between them. The germline V gene has CDR1 LNHDA and CDR2 SQIVND (reference sequence). DNA for the CDR3: TGTGCCAGTGTCGTGACACCCACCTACGAGCAGTACGTC. Amino acids: CASVVTPTYEQYV.

This clonotype came up a few times. The rearrangement links TRBV20-1 to TRBJ2-1, with TRBD1 matching 8 bases. CDR3 length: 16 residues. The ends lost 1 base at V and 6 bases at J; junction bases unmatched: 11. Germline assignment: CDR1 DFQATT and CDR2 SNEGSKA (reference sequence). DNA of the CDR3: TGCAGTGCTAGAGTAGGGGGACAGGCGCTGGGCAATGAGCAGTTCTTC. Its protein product is CSARVGGQALGNEQFF.

V usage is TRBV19 and J usage is TRBJ1-1, with unresolved D. This CDR3 is built from 14 residues. The V end lost 0 bases, the J end lost 6 bases, and 11 bases lay between the germline ends. Germline lookup yields CDR1 LNHDA and CDR2 SQIVND (reference sequence). The DNA of the CDR3 is TGTGCCAGTAGTATAGATTCGTCGGCCCCTGAAGCTTTCTTT. Its protein product is CASSIDSSAPEAFF.

The chain employs TRBV4-3 and TRBJ1-3; unclear D gene. V was trimmed by 6 bases and J by 0 bases, leaving 18 bases between them. Germline CDR1 and CDR2: LGHNA and YSLEER. The CDR3 has 17 residues. The CDR3 protein is CASSVDWVRHSGNTIYF. CDR3 coding DNA: TGCGCCAGCAGTGTTGATTGGGTGCGGCACTCTGGAAACACCATATATTTT.

The CDR3 nucleotides are TGTGCCAGCAGTTTGGGGGGGGGGGCCAACGTCCTGACTTTC. Its protein is CASSLGGGANVLTF. The chain couples TRBV12-3 or TRBV12-4 to TRBJ2-6; 7 nucleotides line up with TRBD2. This CDR3 has 14 amino acids. Trimming at V came to 3 bases and at J to 4 bases, leaving 0 bases not matched to a gene.

This clonotype was seen a few times. The CDR3 DNA is TGTGCCAGCAGCTCGGGACTAGTGAGGGAGCAGTACTTC. It codes for CASSSGLVREQYF. The chain has TRBV7-2 and TRBJ2-7; 8 bases line up with TRBD2. Germline V gives CDR1 SGHTA, CDR2 FQGNSA. The CDR3 covers 13 residues. V shed 4 bases, J shed 7 bases, and the junction held 6 bases outside the gene matches.

This clonotype has a handful of counts. This chain joins TRBV7-9 and TRBJ1-6; possibly TRBD1 for D (5 bases). Trimming took off 4 bases at V and 4 bases at J, with 11 bases between the two ends. The V gene's germline CDR1 is SEHNR and CDR2 FQNEAQ (reference sequence). This CDR3 has 15 amino acids. CDR3 in amino acids: CASSSQTDYNSPLHF. CDR3 sequence (DNA): TGTGCCAGCAGCTCACAGACAGATTATAATTCACCCCTCCACTTT. Combining the CDR3 with reference TRBV7-9 and TRBJ1-6 gives the whole variable domain DTGVSQNPRHKITKRGQNVTFRCDPISEHNRLYWYRQTLGQGPEFLTYFQNEAQLEKSRLLSDRFSAERPKGSFSTLEIQRTEQGDSAMYLCASSSQTDYNSPLHFGNGTRLTVT.

This clonotype came up many times. The chain employs TRBV27 and TRBJ2-7; 8 bases agree with TRBD1. CDR1 MNHEY and CDR2 SMNVEV come from the germline V gene (reference sequence). This CDR3 is built from 14 residues. The junction had 6 bases not matched to a gene; V was cut back by 4 bases and J by 4 bases. The CDR3 nucleotides read TGTGCCAGCAGTTATGGACAGGGAGGTTACGAGCAGTACTTC. Translating gives CASSYGQGGYEQYF.

This CDR3 is CATPAFRGNEQFF. The CDR3 DNA follows: TGTGCCACGCCAGCGTTTAGAGGTAATGAGCAGTTCTTC. The rearrangement joins TRBV10-3 to TRBJ2-1; D ambiguous. Trimming took off 10 bases at V and 7 bases at J, with 17 bases between the two ends. The CDR3 has 13 amino acids. From germline, CDR1 is ENHRY and CDR2 SYGVKD.

This clonotype appeared many times. CDR3 loop: CASSQVGGNQPQHF. The CDR3 coding sequence is TGTGCCAGCAGCCAAGTCGGGGGCAATCAGCCCCAGCATTTT. The V and J genes are TRBV7-6 and TRBJ1-5; D gene ambiguous. Germline V gene data show CDR1 as SGHVS and CDR2 as FNYEAQ. The germline V and J ends were trimmed by 5 bases and 2 bases, with 10 bases remaining between them. This CDR3 region has 14 residues.

The J gene is TRBJ2-2, the V gene TRBV6-2 or TRBV6-3; D uncertain. V was shortened by 2 bases and J by 3 bases, with 19 bases between the two germline ends. This CDR3 contains 18 residues. Germline lookup yields CDR1 MNHEY and CDR2 SVGEGT. The CDR3 sequence is CASSYDALVRLDTGELFF. CDR3 nucleotides: TGTGCCAGCAGTTACGATGCTCTAGTAAGACTTGACACCGGGGAGCTGTTTTTT.

The chain uses TRBV4-3 and TRBJ2-2; D might be TRBD1 or TRBD2, each matching 5 bases. The CDR3 is 18 residues long. Germline CDR1 reads LGHNA; CDR2 reads YSLEER. Trimming removed 0 bases from V and 5 bases from J, with 19 bases in between. The CDR3 reads CASSQDRGRLKITGELFF. The CDR3, as DNA: TGCGCCAGCAGCCAAGATCGGGGACGCCTGAAAATAACCGGGGAGCTGTTTTTT.

The V and J genes are TRBV9 and TRBJ2-1; perhaps TRBD2 as D (5 bases). Deletions cut 5 bases from V and 9 bases from J, with 12 bases between. CDR1 is SGDLS, CDR2 YYNGEE, per germline. This CDR3 is 12 amino acids long. CDR3 nucleotide sequence: TGTGCCAGCAGGGGAGCTCAGACTGAGCAGTTCTTC. This gives the protein CASRGAQTEQFF.

This clonotype was picked up many times. V and J are TRBV29-1 and TRBJ2-2; TRBD2 is a possible D gene (5 bases). V was shortened by 6 bases and J by 5 bases, with 13 bases between the two germline ends. In germline, CDR1 is SQVTM, CDR2 ANQGSEA. This CDR3 spans 13 amino acids. CDR3 in DNA: TGCAGCGTGAGGACTTTCAAAACCGGGGAGCTGTTTTTT. Translated, it gives CSVRTFKTGELFF.

This clonotype was detected only a few times. The V call is TRBV12-3 or TRBV12-4, the J call TRBJ2-7; 7 positions agree with TRBD1. Unmatched junction bases numbered 8, after V lost 6 bases and J lost 0 bases. The CDR3 consists of 15 residues. CDR3 nucleotide sequence: TGTGCCAGCAGGCGCGACAGGGCGTCCTCCTACGAGCAGTACTTC. The encoded protein is CASRRDRASSYEQYF.

This clonotype was seen a handful of times. The chain has TRBV12-3 or TRBV12-4 and TRBJ2-1, with unresolved D. The CDR3 loop spans 13 amino acids. The germline V and J ends were trimmed by 2 bases and 7 bases, with 9 bases remaining between them. In DNA, the CDR3 is TGTGCCAGCAGTTTACACAGTACTAATGAGCAGTTCTTC. Protein sequence: CASSLHSTNEQFF.

This clonotype is medium-sized in the sample. The CDR3 nucleotides read TGTGCCAGCAGCGTAGCTAACAGTCAAGAGACCCAGTACTTC. This gives the protein CASSVANSQETQYF. The rearrangement links TRBV9 to TRBJ2-5; D uncertain. The CDR3 runs 14 residues. In germline, CDR1 is SGDLS, CDR2 YYNGEE. Trimming stripped 0 bases from V and 2 bases from J, with 8 bases between. Using reference TRBV9 and TRBJ2-5 for the parts outside the CDR3, the full variable domain is DSGVTQTPKHLITATGQRVTLRCSPRSGDLSVYWYQQSLDQGLQFLIQYYNGEERAKGNILERFSAQQFPDLHSELNLSSLELGDSALYFCASSVANSQETQYFGPGTRLLVL.

The V gene is TRBV7-9, the J gene TRBJ2-2; no firm D call. V lost 5 bases and J lost 7, with 8 bases in between. Per germline, CDR1 SEHNR and CDR2 FQNEAQ (reference sequence). This CDR3 is 12 amino acids long. The CDR3 loop reads CASSLLVGELFF. DNA for the CDR3: TGTGCCAGCAGCCTCCTGGTCGGGGAGCTGTTTTTT.

This clonotype was counted many times. This rearrangement joins TRBV20-1 to TRBJ1-2, with D unresolved. The CDR3 consists of 10 residues. Germline loops: CDR1 DFQATT, CDR2 SNEGSKA (reference sequence). Trimming took off 3 bases at V and 6 bases at J, with 5 bases between the two ends. CDR3 sequence (DNA): TGCAGTGCTAGCGAAAATGGCTACACCTTC. The encoded protein is CSASENGYTF.

Ten or more counts support this clonotype. The rearrangement links TRBV29-1 to TRBJ2-5; 10 positions agree with TRBD1. The CDR3 runs 15 residues. The V segment lost 5 bases and the J segment 0 bases; nucleotides outside the gene matches: 6. Germline loops: CDR1 SQVTM, CDR2 ANQGSEA. This CDR3 is CSVRPGQGYQETQYF. The CDR3 DNA is TGCAGCGTTCGCCCGGGACAGGGGTACCAAGAGACCCAGTACTTC.

This clonotype was seen ten or more times. V usage is TRBV6-2 or TRBV6-3 and J usage is TRBJ2-7; D not certain. In germline, CDR1 is MNHEY, CDR2 SVGEGT. The CDR3 has 13 residues. Trimming took 0 bases from V and 3 from J, leaving 6 bases between them. The CDR3 coding sequence is TGTGCCAGCAGTTACTCGGGCCACTACGAGCAGTACGTC. Translating it yields CASSYSGHYEQYV.

This clonotype was observed at least ten times. The chain uses TRBV28 and TRBJ2-3, with D perhaps matching TRBD2 (5 bases). The V gene's germline CDR1 is MDHEN and CDR2 SYDVKM. The V end was cut by 6 bases, the J end by 1 base, with 11 bases between. The CDR3 length is 14 residues. The CDR3 DNA follows: TGTGCCAGCAGCTTTGTCGGGGGCACAGATACGCAGTATTTT. It is translated as CASSFVGGTDTQYF.

This clonotype was seen many times. The chain recombines TRBV4-3 with TRBJ2-7; maybe TRBD2 (6 bases). The germline gives CDR1 LGHNA, CDR2 YSLEER. V was pared by 1 base and J by 2 bases, with 12 bases between. This CDR3 region has 15 residues. The CDR3 loop reads CASSQVASETYEQYF. The CDR3 DNA reads as TGCGCCAGCAGCCAAGTGGCTAGCGAGACCTACGAGCAGTACTTC.

In this sample, this clonotype turned up a few times. The rearrangement joins TRBV25-1 to TRBJ1-6; D remains ambiguous. The CDR3 has 18 residues. V was shortened by 5 bases and J by 11 bases, with 28 bases between the two germline ends. The germline gives CDR1 MGHDK, CDR2 SYGVNS. The CDR3 sequence: CASSPLLSPGFSIAPLHF. For the CDR3, the DNA is TGTGCCAGCAGTCCCCTCCTCAGTCCCGGGTTCTCTATCGCACCCCTCCACTTT.

This clonotype was observed a handful of times. The chain carries TRBV2 and TRBJ1-1; D gene uncertain. CDR1 and CDR2 (germline): SNHLY, FYNNEI. CDR3 length equals 12 residues. Trimming stripped 8 bases from V and 3 bases from J, with 10 bases between. The CDR3: CASRTAYTEAFF. The CDR3 bases are TGTGCCAGCCGTACAGCGTACACTGAAGCTTTCTTT.

The J gene is TRBJ1-2, the V gene TRBV7-9, with unresolved D. From germline, CDR1 is SEHNR and CDR2 FQNEAQ (reference sequence). The CDR3 totals 14 residues. Trimming took off 4 bases at V and 2 bases at J, with 11 bases between the two ends. The CDR3 sequence is CASSSPGGNYGYTF. The CDR3 DNA is TGTGCCAGCAGCTCCCCGGGAGGGAACTATGGCTACACCTTC.

This clonotype was seen many times. The gene calls are TRBV3-1 and TRBJ1-3, with 12 bases lining up with TRBD1. The CDR3 contains 17 residues. V lost 3 bases to trimming and J lost 3 bases; unmatched junction nucleotides: 6. Germline V gives CDR1 LGHDT, CDR2 YNNKEL (reference sequence). The DNA for the CDR3 is TGTGCCAGCAGCCAGGCCGGGACAGGGGGCTTTGGAAACACCATATATTTT. It is translated as CASSQAGTGGFGNTIYF.

V and J are TRBV12-3 or TRBV12-4 and TRBJ1-3; 9 bases are a match to TRBD1. The length of the CDR3 is 16 residues. Trimming at V came to 5 bases and at J to 0 bases, leaving 5 bases not matched to a gene. The CDR3 region has the DNA TGTGCCAGCAGTGTGGACAGGGGCTACTCTGGAAACACCATATATTTT. As protein: CASSVDRGYSGNTIYF.

This clonotype was recorded many times. The rearrangement links TRBV6-1 to TRBJ2-3; D gene uncertain. V dropped 6 bases and J dropped 4 bases, with 14 bases sitting between them. The CDR3 is 14 amino acids. The germline V gene has CDR1 MNHNS and CDR2 SASEGT. DNA for the CDR3: TGTGCCAGCAGCTCAAGCGCCGGGCCAGATACGCAGTATTTT. The encoded protein is CASSSSAGPDTQYF.

The table lists this clonotype with a few counts. The CDR3 DNA sequence: TGCAGCATAAGACAGGGTGATACGCAGTATTTT. This sequence encodes CSIRQGDTQYF. The gene calls are TRBV29-1 and TRBJ2-3; 7 bases fit TRBD1. The CDR3 is 11 amino acids. CDR1 SQVTM and CDR2 ANQGSEA come from the germline V gene. The J segment lost 6 bases and the V segment lost 8 bases, leaving 5 bases of the junction unmatched.

In this sample, this clonotype turned up a few times. This chain joins TRBV18 and TRBJ2-6; D possibly corresponds to TRBD1 (5 bases). Germline V gives CDR1 KGHSH, CDR2 LQKENI. This CDR3 is built from 20 residues. The V end lost 3 bases, the J end lost 0 bases, and 21 bases lay between the germline ends. CDR3 bases: TGTGCCAGCTCACCTTCGGAAATCGACAGTTACCTCTCTGGGGCCAACGTCCTGACTTTC. Translated, it gives CASSPSEIDSYLSGANVLTF.